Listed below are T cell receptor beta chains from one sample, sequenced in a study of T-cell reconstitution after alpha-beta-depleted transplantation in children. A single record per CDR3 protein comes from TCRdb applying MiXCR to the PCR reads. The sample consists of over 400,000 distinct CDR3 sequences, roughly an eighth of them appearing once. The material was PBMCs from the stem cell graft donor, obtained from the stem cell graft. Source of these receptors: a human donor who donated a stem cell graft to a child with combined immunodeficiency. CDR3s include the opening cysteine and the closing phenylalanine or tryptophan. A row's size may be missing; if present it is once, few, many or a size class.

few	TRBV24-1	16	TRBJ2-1	CATSDLHRRQNNEQFF
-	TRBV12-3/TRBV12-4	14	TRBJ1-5	CASSPHRGREPQHF
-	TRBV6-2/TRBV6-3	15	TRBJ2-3	CASSQLAGDSDTQYF
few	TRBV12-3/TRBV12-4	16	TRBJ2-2	CASRPGGGDNTGELFF
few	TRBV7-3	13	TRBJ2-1	CASSPNTYNEQFF
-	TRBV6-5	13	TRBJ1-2	CASSYSRTQGYTF
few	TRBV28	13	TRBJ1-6	CASSFGLRSPLHF
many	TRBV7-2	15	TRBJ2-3	CASSLAGPSTDTQYF
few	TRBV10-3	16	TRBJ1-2	CAISQGRASTNYGYTF
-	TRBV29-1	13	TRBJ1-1	CSATLDFSTEAFF
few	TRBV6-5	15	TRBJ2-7	CASSYGTSGSHEQYF
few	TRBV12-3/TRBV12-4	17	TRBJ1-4	CASSPPRDRVPNEKLFF
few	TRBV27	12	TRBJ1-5	CASSSRGQPQHF
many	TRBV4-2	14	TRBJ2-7	CASSQEHSGGEQYF
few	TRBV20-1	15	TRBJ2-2	CSATRGEVNTGELFF
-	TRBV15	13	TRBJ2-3	CATRETPVDTQYF
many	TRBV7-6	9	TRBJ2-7	CLGGNEQYF
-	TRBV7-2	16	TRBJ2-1	CASRVTGTRIYNEQFF
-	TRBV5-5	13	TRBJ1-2	CASSFTLGDGYTF
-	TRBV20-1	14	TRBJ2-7	CSATGGTATYEQYF
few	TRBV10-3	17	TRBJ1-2	CAISESHGLKANYGYTF
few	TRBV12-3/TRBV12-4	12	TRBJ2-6	CASSLAEGVLTF
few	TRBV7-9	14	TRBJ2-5	CASSRGTSVETQYF
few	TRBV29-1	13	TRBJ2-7	CSVIQGGGYEQYF
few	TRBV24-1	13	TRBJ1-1	CATSAGRNTEAFF
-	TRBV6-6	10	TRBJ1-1	CATRGMEAFF
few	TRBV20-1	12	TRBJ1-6	CSARDRNSPLHF
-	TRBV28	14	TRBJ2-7	CASSPRTGLNEQYF
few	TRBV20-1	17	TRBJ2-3	CSARAPGTSGSSDTQYF
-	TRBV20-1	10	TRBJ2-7	CSATSYEQYF
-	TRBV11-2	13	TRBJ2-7	CASSATGIHEQYF
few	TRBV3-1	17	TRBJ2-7	CASSPISIVGGPYEQYF
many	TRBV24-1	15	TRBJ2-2	CATSRGGRDTGELFF
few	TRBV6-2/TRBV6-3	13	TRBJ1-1	CASSYDRGTEAFF
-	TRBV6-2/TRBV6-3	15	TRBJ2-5	CASSGGLAVTETQYF
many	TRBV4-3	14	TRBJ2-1	CASSQDWRAAEQFF
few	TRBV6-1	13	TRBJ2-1	CASTDGSYNEQFF
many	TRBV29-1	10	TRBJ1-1	CSVQDTEAFF
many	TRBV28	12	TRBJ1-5	CASSLRQVAVHF
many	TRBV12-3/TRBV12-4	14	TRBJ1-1	CASSLGFRGTEAFF
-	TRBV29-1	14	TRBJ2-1	CSGLRDRDYNEQFF
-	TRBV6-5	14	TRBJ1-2	CASSYSDPNYGYTF
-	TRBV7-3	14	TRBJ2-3	CASSRGLITDTQYF
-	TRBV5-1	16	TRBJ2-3	CASSLDGGGQADTQYF
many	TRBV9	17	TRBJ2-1	CASSVFGRESSYNEQFF